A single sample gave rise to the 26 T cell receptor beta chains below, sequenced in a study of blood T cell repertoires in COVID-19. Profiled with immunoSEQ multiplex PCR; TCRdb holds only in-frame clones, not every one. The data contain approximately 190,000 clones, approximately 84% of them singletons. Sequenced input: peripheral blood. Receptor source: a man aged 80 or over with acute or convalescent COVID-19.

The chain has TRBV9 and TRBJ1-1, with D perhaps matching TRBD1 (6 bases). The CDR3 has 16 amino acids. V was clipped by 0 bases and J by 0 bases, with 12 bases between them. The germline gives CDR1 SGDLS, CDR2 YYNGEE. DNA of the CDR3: TGTGCCAGCAGCGTAGGCCAGGGACAAATGAACACTGAAGCTTTCTTT. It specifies CASSVGQGQMNTEAFF.

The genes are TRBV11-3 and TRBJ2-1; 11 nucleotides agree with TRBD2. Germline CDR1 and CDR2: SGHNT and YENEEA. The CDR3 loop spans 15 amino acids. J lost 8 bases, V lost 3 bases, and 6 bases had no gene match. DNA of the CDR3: TGTGCCAGCAGCTTTAGCGGGAGGGGATCGGATGAGCAGTTCTTC. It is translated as CASSFSGRGSDEQFF.

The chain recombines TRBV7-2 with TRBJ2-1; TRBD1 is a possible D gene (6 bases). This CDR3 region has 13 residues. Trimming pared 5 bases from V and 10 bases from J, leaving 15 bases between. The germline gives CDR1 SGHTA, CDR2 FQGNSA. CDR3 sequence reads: CASSVQDRLEQFF. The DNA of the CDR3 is TGTGCCAGCAGCGTCCAGGACAGACTGGAGCAGTTCTTC. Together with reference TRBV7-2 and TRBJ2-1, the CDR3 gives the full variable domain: GAGVSQSPSNKVTEKGKDVELRCDPISGHTALYWYRQSLGQGLEFLIYFQGNSAPDKSGLPSDRFSAERTGGSVSTLTIQRTQQEDSAVYLCASSVQDRLEQFFGPGTRLTVL.

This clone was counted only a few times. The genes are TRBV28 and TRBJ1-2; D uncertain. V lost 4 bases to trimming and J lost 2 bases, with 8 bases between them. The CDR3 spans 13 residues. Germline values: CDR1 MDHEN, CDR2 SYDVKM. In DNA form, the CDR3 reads TGTGCCAGCAGTTCCAACACCAACTATGGCTACACCTTC. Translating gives CASSSNTNYGYTF.

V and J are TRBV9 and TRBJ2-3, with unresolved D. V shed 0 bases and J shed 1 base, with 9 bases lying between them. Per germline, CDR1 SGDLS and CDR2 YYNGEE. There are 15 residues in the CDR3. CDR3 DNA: TGTGCCAGCAGCGTAGGGCTAGGCGGCACAGATACGCAGTATTTT. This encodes CASSVGLGGTDTQYF.

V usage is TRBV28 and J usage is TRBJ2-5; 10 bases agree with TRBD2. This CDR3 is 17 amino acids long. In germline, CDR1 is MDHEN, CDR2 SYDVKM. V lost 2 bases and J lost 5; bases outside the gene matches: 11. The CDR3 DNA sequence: TGTGCCAGCAGTTTAACTGGGGCTAGCGGGAGCGGTGAGACCCAGTACTTC. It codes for CASSLTGASGSGETQYF.

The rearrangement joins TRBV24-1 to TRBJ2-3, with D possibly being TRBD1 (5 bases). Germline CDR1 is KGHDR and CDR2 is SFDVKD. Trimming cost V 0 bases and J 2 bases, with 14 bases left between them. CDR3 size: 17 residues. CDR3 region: CATSDLRGQADTDTQYF. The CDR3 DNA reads TGTGCCACCAGTGATTTGAGGGGCCAGGCCGACACAGATACGCAGTATTTT.

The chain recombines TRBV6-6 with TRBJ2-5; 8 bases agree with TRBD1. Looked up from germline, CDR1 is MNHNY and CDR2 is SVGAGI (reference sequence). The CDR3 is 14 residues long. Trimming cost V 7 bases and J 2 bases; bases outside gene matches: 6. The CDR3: CASNDRGGQETQYF. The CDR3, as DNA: TGTGCCAGCAATGACAGGGGAGGACAAGAGACCCAGTACTTC.

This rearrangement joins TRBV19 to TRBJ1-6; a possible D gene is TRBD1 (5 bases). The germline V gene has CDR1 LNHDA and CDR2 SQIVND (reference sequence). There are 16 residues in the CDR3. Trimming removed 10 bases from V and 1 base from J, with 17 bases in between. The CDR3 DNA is TGTGCCACTAGGGGAGGGACGCTGTCCTATAATTCACCCCTCCACTTT. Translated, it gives CATRGGTLSYNSPLHF.

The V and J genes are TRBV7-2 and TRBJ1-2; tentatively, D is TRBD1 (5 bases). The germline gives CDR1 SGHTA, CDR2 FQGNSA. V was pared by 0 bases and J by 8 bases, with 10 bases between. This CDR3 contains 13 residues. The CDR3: CASSLARQGGYTF. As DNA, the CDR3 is TGTGCCAGCAGCTTAGCGCGGCAGGGAGGCTACACCTTC.

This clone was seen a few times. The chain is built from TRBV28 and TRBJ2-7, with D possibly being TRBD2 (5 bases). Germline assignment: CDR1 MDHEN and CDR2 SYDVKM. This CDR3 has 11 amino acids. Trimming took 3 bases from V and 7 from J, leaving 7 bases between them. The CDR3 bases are TGTGCCAGCAGTTTGCAGCGGGAGCAGTACTTC. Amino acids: CASSLQREQYF. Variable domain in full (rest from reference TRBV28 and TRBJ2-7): DVKVTQSSRYLVKRTGEKVFLECVQDMDHENMFWYRQDPGLGLRLIYFSYDVKMKEKGDIPEGYSVSREKKERFSLILESASTNQTSMYLCASSLQREQYFGPGTRLTVT.

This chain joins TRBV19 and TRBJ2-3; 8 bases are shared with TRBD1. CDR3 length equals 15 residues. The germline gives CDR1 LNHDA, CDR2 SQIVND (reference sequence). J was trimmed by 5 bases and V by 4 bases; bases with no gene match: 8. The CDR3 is CASSNRQGPIDTQYF. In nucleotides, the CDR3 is TGTGCCAGTAGTAATCGACAGGGGCCGATAGATACGCAGTATTTT.

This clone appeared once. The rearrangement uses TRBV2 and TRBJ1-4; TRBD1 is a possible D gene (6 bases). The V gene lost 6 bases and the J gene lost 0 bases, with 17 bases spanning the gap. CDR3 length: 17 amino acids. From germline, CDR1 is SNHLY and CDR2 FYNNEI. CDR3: CASSPTDRTSTNEKLFF. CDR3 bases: TGTGCCAGCAGCCCCACGGACAGAACCTCAACTAATGAAAAACTGTTTTTT.

CDR3 protein: CAIFPEVGSYEQYV. CDR3 nucleotides: TGTGCCATTTTCCCGGAGGTAGGATCCTACGAGCAGTACGTC. This chain joins TRBV21-1 and TRBJ2-7; the table's D call, TRBD2, has no DNA check behind it. TRBV21-1 is recorded as a pseudogene. CDR3 length: 14 amino acids.

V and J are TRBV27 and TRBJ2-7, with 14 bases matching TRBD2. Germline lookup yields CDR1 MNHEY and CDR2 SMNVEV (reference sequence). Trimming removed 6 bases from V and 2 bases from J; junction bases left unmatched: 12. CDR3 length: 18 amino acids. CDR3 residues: CASRKGAAGLAGAYEQYF. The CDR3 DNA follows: TGTGCCAGCAGAAAAGGGGCGGCGGGACTAGCGGGAGCCTACGAGCAGTACTTC.

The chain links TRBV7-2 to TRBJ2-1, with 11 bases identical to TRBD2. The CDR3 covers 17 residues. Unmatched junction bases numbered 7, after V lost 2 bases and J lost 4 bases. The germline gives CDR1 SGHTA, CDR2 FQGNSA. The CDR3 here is CASSLTLAGGPYNEQFF. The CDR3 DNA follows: TGTGCCAGCAGCTTAACATTAGCGGGAGGGCCTTACAATGAGCAGTTCTTC.

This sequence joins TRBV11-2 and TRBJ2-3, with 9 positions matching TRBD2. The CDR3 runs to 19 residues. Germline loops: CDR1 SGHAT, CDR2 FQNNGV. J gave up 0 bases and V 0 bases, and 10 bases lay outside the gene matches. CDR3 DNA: TGTGCCAGCAGCTTAGACCTAGCGGGATTGGCCTTTAGCACAGATACGCAGTATTTT. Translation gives CASSLDLAGLAFSTDTQYF.

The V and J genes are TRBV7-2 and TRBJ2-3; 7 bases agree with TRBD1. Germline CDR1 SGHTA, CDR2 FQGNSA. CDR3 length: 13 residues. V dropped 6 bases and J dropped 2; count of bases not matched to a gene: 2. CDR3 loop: CASRDRNTDTQYF. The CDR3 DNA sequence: TGTGCCAGCAGGGACAGGAACACAGATACGCAGTATTTT. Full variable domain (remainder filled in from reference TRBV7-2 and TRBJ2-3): GAGVSQSPSNKVTEKGKDVELRCDPISGHTALYWYRQSLGQGLEFLIYFQGNSAPDKSGLPSDRFSAERTGGSVSTLTIQRTQQEDSAVYLCASRDRNTDTQYFGPGTRLTVL.

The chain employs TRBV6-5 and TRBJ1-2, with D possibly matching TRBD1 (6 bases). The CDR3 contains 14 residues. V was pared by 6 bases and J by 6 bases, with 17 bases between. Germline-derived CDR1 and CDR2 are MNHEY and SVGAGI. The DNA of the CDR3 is TGTGCCAGCAGGGGATACGACAGGAGTAATGGCTACACCTTC. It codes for CASRGYDRSNGYTF.

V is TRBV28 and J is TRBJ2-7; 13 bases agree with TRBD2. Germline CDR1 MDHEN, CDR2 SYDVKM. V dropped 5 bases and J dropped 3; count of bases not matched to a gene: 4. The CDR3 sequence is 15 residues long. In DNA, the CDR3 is TGTGCCAGCAGTAGGGGACTAGCGGGGCGCTACGAGCAGTACGTC. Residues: CASSRGLAGRYEQYV.

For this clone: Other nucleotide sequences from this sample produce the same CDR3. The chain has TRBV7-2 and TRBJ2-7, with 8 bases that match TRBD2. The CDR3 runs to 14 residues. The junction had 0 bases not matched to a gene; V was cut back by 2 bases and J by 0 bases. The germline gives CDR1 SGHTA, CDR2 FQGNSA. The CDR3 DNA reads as TGTGCCAGCAGCTTAAGCGGGAGCTCCTACGAGCAGTACTTC. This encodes CASSLSGSSYEQYF.

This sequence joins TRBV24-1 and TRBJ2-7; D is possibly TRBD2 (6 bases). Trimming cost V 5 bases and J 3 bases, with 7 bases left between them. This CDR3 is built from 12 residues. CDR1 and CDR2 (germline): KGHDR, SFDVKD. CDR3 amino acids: CATSVGGYEQYV. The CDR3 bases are TGTGCCACCAGTGTCGGGGGCTACGAGCAGTACGTC.

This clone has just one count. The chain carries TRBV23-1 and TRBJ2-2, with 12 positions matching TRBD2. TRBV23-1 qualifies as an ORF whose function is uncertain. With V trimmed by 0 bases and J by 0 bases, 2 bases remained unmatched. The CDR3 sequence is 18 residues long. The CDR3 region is CASSQSASGRANTGELFF. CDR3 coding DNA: TGCGCCAGCAGTCAATCTGCTAGCGGGAGGGCGAACACCGGGGAGCTGTTTTTT.

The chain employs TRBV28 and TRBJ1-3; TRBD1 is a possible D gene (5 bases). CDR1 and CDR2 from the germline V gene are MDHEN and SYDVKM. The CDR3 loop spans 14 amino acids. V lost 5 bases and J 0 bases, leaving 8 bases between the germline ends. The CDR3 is CASSLGVSGNTIYF. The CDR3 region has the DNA TGTGCCAGCAGTCTAGGGGTCTCTGGAAACACCATATATTTT.

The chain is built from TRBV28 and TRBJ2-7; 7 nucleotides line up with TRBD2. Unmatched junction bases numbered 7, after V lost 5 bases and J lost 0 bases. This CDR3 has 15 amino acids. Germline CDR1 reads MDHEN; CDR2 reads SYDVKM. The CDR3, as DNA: TGTGCCAGCAGTGCCCCCGGGGGGATCTCCTACGAGCAGTACGTC. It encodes CASSAPGGISYEQYV.

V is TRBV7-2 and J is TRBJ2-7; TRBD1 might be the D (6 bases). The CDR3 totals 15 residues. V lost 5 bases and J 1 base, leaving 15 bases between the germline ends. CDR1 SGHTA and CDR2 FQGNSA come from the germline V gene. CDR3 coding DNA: TGTGCCAGCAGCCTGGAGCAGGGGTCGTCCTACGAGCAGTACTTC. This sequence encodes CASSLEQGSSYEQYF. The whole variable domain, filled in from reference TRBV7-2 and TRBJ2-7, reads GAGVSQSPSNKVTEKGKDVELRCDPISGHTALYWYRQSLGQGLEFLIYFQGNSAPDKSGLPSDRFSAERTGGSVSTLTIQRTQQEDSAVYLCASSLEQGSSYEQYFGPGTRLTVT.